This T cell receptor beta chain emerged from a study of T cell responses to AZD1222 COVID-19 vaccine. General study findings and limits: The study reported that nearly half of spike-specific TCRs target unmutated variant regions.

Germline CDR1 KGHSH, CDR2 LQKENI. The CDR3 has 14 residues. J lost 2 bases, V lost 2 bases, and 2 bases had no gene match. Profiled with immunoSEQ multiplex PCR; TCRdb holds only in-frame clones, not every one. Of about 120,000 clones listed, roughly nine tenths are singletons. Regarding this clone: Its antigen remains unidentified.

This material consisted of peripheral blood, taken on day 0 of AZD1222 vaccination. The TCR was taken from an adult in good health. The chain carries TRBV18 and TRBJ2-7; 8 bases map to TRBD1. CDR3 sequence reads: CASSPTTGAYEQYF. The CDR3 region has the DNA TGTGCCAGCTCACCAACGACAGGGGCCTACGAGCAGTACTTC.